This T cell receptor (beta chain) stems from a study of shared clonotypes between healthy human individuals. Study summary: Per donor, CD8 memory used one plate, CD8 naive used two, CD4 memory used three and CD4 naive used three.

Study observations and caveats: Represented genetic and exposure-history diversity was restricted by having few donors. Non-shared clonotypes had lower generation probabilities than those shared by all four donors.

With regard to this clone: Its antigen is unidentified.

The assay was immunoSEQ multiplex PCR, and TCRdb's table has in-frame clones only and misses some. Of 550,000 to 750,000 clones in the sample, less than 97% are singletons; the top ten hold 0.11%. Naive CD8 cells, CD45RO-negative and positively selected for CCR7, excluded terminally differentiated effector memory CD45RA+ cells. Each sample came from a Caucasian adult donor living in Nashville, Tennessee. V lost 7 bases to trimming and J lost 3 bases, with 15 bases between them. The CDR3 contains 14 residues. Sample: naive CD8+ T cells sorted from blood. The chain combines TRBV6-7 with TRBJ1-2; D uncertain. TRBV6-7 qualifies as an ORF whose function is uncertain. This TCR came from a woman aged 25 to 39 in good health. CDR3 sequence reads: CASILAEGHYGYTF. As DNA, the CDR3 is TGTGCCAGCATCTTAGCTGAGGGCCACTATGGCTACACCTTC.